The sequence of this TCR beta chain was determined in a study of blood T cell repertoires in COVID-19. Generated by immunoSEQ multiplex PCR, the TCRdb table keeps only in-frame clones and is missing some. The repertoire consists of roughly 190,000 clones, with 90% occurring once and the leading ten covering about 0.54%. The CDR3 is 13 residues long. Germline CDR1 and CDR2: MNHEY and SMNVEV (reference sequence). V lost 8 bases and J lost 3; bases outside the gene matches: 6. Sequencing was carried out using peripheral blood. The chain uses TRBV27 and TRBJ2-5, with TRBD2 identical over 7 bases. The receptor comes from a man between 45 and 60 years old with acute or convalescent COVID-19. DNA for the CDR3: TGTGCCAGCCCACCCGGGACTAAAGAGACCCAGTACTTC. This gives the protein CASPPGTKETQYF.